This T cell receptor (beta chain) was profiled in a study of PD-1 blockade in classical Hodgkin lymphoma (dated by TCRdb to 2020 to 2021). Broadly, across the study: Nivolumab dosing was 3 mg/kg intravenously every 2 weeks, continuing until either disease progression or unacceptable toxicity. To define a peripheral blood immune signature of response to PD-1 blockade in classical Hodgkin lymphoma, the study combined TCR beta sequencing with CyTOF. Points the paper makes about the study in general: Only a single clinical trial cohort was studied, and what caused the repertoire differences, possibly disease activity or prior therapy, remained undefined. Among trial patients, those achieving complete response had baseline diversity similar to that of newly diagnosed patients, while diversity was significantly lower in partial responders and progressors. Diversity was lower in patients who began nivolumab less than 1 year after ASCT, so these patients were left out of later analyses to avoid confounding by immune reconstitution. Baseline TCR diversity was reported as lower in newly diagnosed patients than in healthy donors, and lower still in relapsed/refractory patients. A significant rise by C4D1 was seen in CD4+ but not CD8+ TCR diversity (p=0.0027 vs p=0.16), with the rise being most apparent in complete responders (p=0.02).

This clone was observed at least ten times. Its specific antigen is unknown. Base qualities are not at hand, and no much larger clone is one base apart. The sample's time point label, in plain terms: cycle 2 day 1 (C2D1) of nivolumab. Relapse after autologous stem cell transplantation had occurred in all trial patients, and cohorts A, B and C were distinguished by prior brentuximab vedotin exposure. The trial cohort was composed of about 58 patients with relapsed/refractory classical Hodgkin lymphoma, for whom complete response, partial response or progressive disease was recorded as best overall response. In the multi-cohort phase II CheckMate 205 trial, trial patients received single-agent nivolumab. An independent review committee assessed best overall response by applying the 2007 International Working Group response criteria. Trial PBMCs were collected immediately before nivolumab initiation (C1D1) and during therapy at cycle 2 day 1 and cycle 4 day 1. Peripheral blood was collected in 8 mL Vacutainer Cell Preparation Tubes, from which PBMCs were isolated by centrifugation and then cryopreserved.

The germline V gene (reference sequence) sets CDR1 to SEHNR and CDR2 to FQNEAQ. The CDR3 runs 15 residues from the cysteine to the phenylalanine. The kept DNA is CDR3 alone, 45 bases in frame from the first base. V is shortened by 1 base, J by 11 bases, and the region joining them spans 17 bases. The Qiagen DNeasy kit was used to extract genomic DNA both from unsorted PBMCs and from the negatively selected CD4+ and CD8+ fractions. TCR beta CDR3 regions were subjected to amplification by immunoSEQ multiplex PCR with primers that anneal to V and J segments. A synthetic immune receptor repertoire was used to minimize amplification bias, and any remaining bias was removed computationally after sequencing. The authors' analysis ran thus. Repertoire diversity was quantified as the Shannon entropy index using custom Python scripts. Unsorted, CD4+ and CD8+ repertoires were examined separately, except in combined analyses, for which CD4+ and CD8+ sequences were merged in silico. Clonal expansion was defined as a frequency increase of at least 2-fold after treatment compared with C1D1, and clones undetected at baseline were assigned a pseudocount of 0.5. Singleton clones were defined as clones with 0 or 1 copy at C1D1, and non-singleton clones were defined as clones with 2 or more copies. Clones expanded in unsorted samples were labelled as CD4+, CD8+ or unknown by matching protein sequences in sorted samples from the same patient. Diversity changes from C1D1 to C4D1 were tested in paired samples using Wilcoxon tests. TCRdb holds this immuneACCESS table with in-frame rearrangements only. Some clones are missing; in checked studies, unresolved V genes explain under half, and the rest has no known cause. V, J and clone size reflect that table, while D and trimming were determined from the DNA. Here the sample has some 96,000 clones; more than 80% occur a single time. Together, the top ten hold roughly 16% of the sample.

Sequencing used peripheral blood mononuclear cells (PBMCs), obtained before the second cycle of nivolumab. This receptor was taken from a human donor with classical Hodgkin lymphoma. The V gene is TRBV7-9 and the J gene is TRBJ1-4; the best D guess is TRBD1, with 5 bases matching. The nucleotides are TGTGCCAGCAGCTTAGTCGGGAGGGGACGGAGGAAACTGTTTTTT. Its protein is CASSLVGRGRRKLFF.